These 8 T cell receptor beta chains came from one sample sequenced in a study of Ad26.COV2.S vaccination and SARS-CoV-2 variants. Treatment defined: 15 to 20 received Ad26.COV2.S at low or high dose, single or two shots; roughly five received placebo; per-sample allocation not given. Samples analyzed were those drawn on day 63 after the first vaccine or placebo injection. The protocol was immunoSEQ multiplex PCR, while the TCRdb copy is restricted to in-frame clones and leaves out a portion. The profile shows under 600,000 clones, 70% to 90% of them singletons. The material sequenced was peripheral blood, taken in a trial of Ad26.COV2.S vaccine versus placebo. Receptors originate from a person aged 18 to 65 who received the Ad26.COV2.S COVID-19 vaccine or a placebo.

This clone was recorded only once. The chain joins TRBV28 to TRBJ2-2, with 10 bases aligning to TRBD1. The CDR3 runs to 16 residues. Germline lookup yields CDR1 MDHEN and CDR2 SYDVKM. V shed 5 bases, J shed 0 bases, and the junction held 3 bases outside the gene matches. The CDR3 DNA is TGTGCCAGCAGTGGGGACAGGGGTTCGAACACCGGGGAGCTGTTTTTT. Translating gives CASSGDRGSNTGELFF.

V gene TRBV27 combines with J gene TRBJ1-1, with D perhaps matching TRBD1 (5 bases). This CDR3 contains 11 residues. Germline CDR1 and CDR2: MNHEY and SMNVEV (reference sequence). The V gene lost 7 bases and the J gene lost 5 bases, with 8 bases spanning the gap. As DNA, the CDR3 is TGTGCCAGCATGGGGGGAACTGAAGCTTTCTTT. It specifies CASMGGTEAFF.

The chain couples TRBV27 to TRBJ2-3; a weak D match, TRBD2 (5 bases). The CDR3 totals 17 residues. Trimming stripped 2 bases from V and 1 base from J, with 16 bases between. Germline CDR1 reads MNHEY; CDR2 reads SMNVEV (reference sequence). CDR3: CASSLEGAGSGTDTQYF. The CDR3 DNA sequence: TGTGCCAGCAGTTTAGAGGGAGCTGGTAGCGGCACAGATACGCAGTATTTT.

The chain couples TRBV6-2 or TRBV6-3 to TRBJ2-7; no clear D gene. Per the germline V gene, CDR1 is MNHEY and CDR2 is SVGEGT. V was cut by 5 bases and J by 12 bases, with 20 bases left in between. The CDR3 contains 13 residues. The CDR3 region has the DNA TGTGCCAGCAGTACCCCGGGCCCTTTTCGACCGTACTTC. Residues: CASSTPGPFRPYF.

The chain combines TRBV5-4 with TRBJ1-2, with a tentative D call TRBD1 (6 bases). Trimming left V 0 bases short and J 14 bases short, with 14 bases between. The CDR3 loop spans 12 amino acids. Per germline, CDR1 SGHNT and CDR2 YYREEE (reference sequence). CDR3 region: CASSLGTAQATF. The CDR3 nucleotides read TGTGCCAGCAGCTTGGGGACAGCTCAGGCGACCTTC.

CDR3 sequence reads: CASSSRLAGDGEQFF. The CDR3 DNA follows: TGTGCCAGCAGTTCCAGACTAGCGGGAGACGGTGAGCAGTTCTTC. The rearrangement links TRBV27 to TRBJ2-1, with 12 bases identical to TRBD2. J gave up 9 bases and V 4 bases, and 7 bases lay outside the gene matches. The CDR3 covers 15 residues. The germline V gene has CDR1 MNHEY and CDR2 SMNVEV (reference sequence).

The rearrangement uses TRBV3-1 (or the pseudogene TRBV3-2) and TRBJ1-1, with 7 nucleotides matching TRBD1. CDR1 is LGHDT and CDR2 is YNNKEL in the germline V gene (reference sequence). Trimming at V came to 4 bases and at J to 5 bases, leaving 7 bases not matched to a gene. This CDR3 is 14 amino acids long. The CDR3, as DNA: TGTGCCAGCAGCCCCTACAGGGGCAATACTGAAGCTTTCTTT. It translates to CASSPYRGNTEAFF.

This clone was found once. The chain carries TRBV7-8 and TRBJ2-7, with 7 positions matching TRBD2. J was trimmed by 2 bases and V by 1 base; bases with no gene match: 14. CDR1 is SGHVS and CDR2 is FQNEAQ in the germline V gene. The CDR3 has 18 residues. CDR3 DNA sequence: TGTGCCAGCAGCTTAGGAGGTGGGGGGGGTGCCCTTCCCTACGAGCAGTACTTC. It is translated as CASSLGGGGGALPYEQYF.